The 27 T cell receptor beta chains below all came from one sample that was sequenced in a study of CD8 T cells in ankylosing spondylitis. MiXCR, run by TCRdb on the 5' RACE reads, gives a single entry per CDR3 protein. The sample yields 150,000 to 200,000 distinct CDR3 sequences, 25% to 35% seen once. The sample comprised synovial fluid, either unsorted or a sorted T cell fraction (not recorded which). The source is a male donor with ankylosing spondylitis.

The rearrangement links TRBV7-8 to TRBJ1-5; possibly TRBD1 for D (6 bases). Trimming took off 5 bases at V and 0 bases at J, with 14 bases between the two ends. There are 16 residues in the CDR3. CDR1 SGHVS and CDR2 FQNEAQ come from the germline V gene. In DNA form, the CDR3 reads TGTGCCAGCAGCAACCAAGGGGGGACTAGCAATCAGCCCCAGCATTTT. It is translated as CASSNQGGTSNQPQHF. Using reference TRBV7-8 and TRBJ1-5 for the parts outside the CDR3, the full variable domain is GAGVSQSPRYKVAKRGQDVALRCDPISGHVSLFWYQQALGQGPEFLTYFQNEAQLDKSGLPSDRFFAERPEGSVSTLKIQRTQQEDSAVYLCASSNQGGTSNQPQHFGDGTRLSIL.

The chain carries TRBV3-1 and TRBJ2-4; D not certain. Germline V gene data show CDR1 as LGHDT and CDR2 as YNNKEL (reference sequence). V lost 3 bases and J lost 7, with 16 bases in between. The CDR3 is 15 amino acids. The CDR3 nucleotides are TGTGCCAGCAGCCACCCCGCGGACCTAAGGAACATTCAGTACTTC. This gives the protein CASSHPADLRNIQYF.

The table lists this clonotype with many counts. The chain is built from TRBV14 and TRBJ1-2; a weak D match, TRBD1 (5 bases). Germline values: CDR1 SGHDN, CDR2 FVKESK. This CDR3 region has 14 residues. With 0 bases removed from V and 5 bases from J, the gap between germline ends came to 10 bases. CDR3 coding DNA: TGTGCCAGCAGCCAAGATCGGGGGATTTATGGCTACACCTTC. Its translation is CASSQDRGIYGYTF.

The chain joins TRBV7-2 to TRBJ2-1; no clear D gene. V was pared by 5 bases and J by 9 bases, with 17 bases between. The CDR3 consists of 14 residues. Germline V gives CDR1 SGHTA, CDR2 FQGNSA. CDR3 bases: TGTGCCAGCAGCCTTAGGCCCCTTATGGGTGAGCAGTTCTTC. This sequence encodes CASSLRPLMGEQFF.

This chain uses TRBV9 with TRBJ2-2; D is tentatively TRBD1 or TRBD2 (6 bases each). The CDR3 sequence is 20 residues long. Between the trimmed V and J ends, which lost 0 bases and 3 bases, there was a span of 24 bases. Germline lookup yields CDR1 SGDLS and CDR2 YYNGEE. CDR3: CASSVAVPVGGGLDTGELFF. The CDR3, as DNA: TGTGCCAGCAGCGTAGCCGTTCCAGTGGGGGGCGGGCTGGACACCGGGGAGCTGTTTTTT.

CDR3 residues: CASSRGTSVPEQFF. The CDR3 DNA sequence: TGTGCCAGCAGCCGCGGGACTAGTGTGCCTGAGCAGTTCTTC. The rearrangement joins TRBV5-8 to TRBJ2-1, with 8 bases fitting TRBD2. The J segment lost 9 bases and the V segment lost 4 bases, leaving 9 bases of the junction unmatched. The CDR3 extends over 14 amino acids. In germline, CDR1 is SGHTS, CDR2 YDEGEE.

The sample holds a few counts of this clonotype. This chain links TRBV7-2 with TRBJ1-1; no clear D. The CDR3 is 12 residues long. Germline CDR1 and CDR2: SGHTA and FQGNSA. Deletions cut 1 base from V and 8 bases from J, with 8 bases between. Here the CDR3 DNA reads TGTGCCAGCAGCTTAGGAATGATGGAAGCTTTCTTT. Residues: CASSLGMMEAFF.

The genes are TRBV6-5 and TRBJ2-6; D is possibly TRBD2 (6 bases). V shed 4 bases and J shed 2 bases, with 12 bases lying between them. The germline gives CDR1 MNHEY, CDR2 SVGAGI. CDR3 length: 16 amino acids. CDR3: CASSSPLATGANVLTF. CDR3 bases: TGTGCCAGCAGTTCCCCTCTAGCGACTGGGGCCAACGTCCTGACTTTC.

The table lists this clonotype with many counts. The chain couples TRBV10-3 to TRBJ2-3, with D maybe TRBD2 (7 bases). Per the germline V gene, CDR1 is ENHRY and CDR2 is SYGVKD. Trimming shortened V by 8 bases and J by 2 bases, and 14 bases separated the two germline ends. The CDR3 has 14 amino acids. CDR3 in DNA: TGTGCCATCTGGGCGGGGGACACCACAGATACGCAGTATTTT. It specifies CAIWAGDTTDTQYF.

Only one count was recorded for this clonotype. The V call is TRBV11-2, the J call TRBJ2-2, with D possibly being TRBD2 (5 bases). The CDR3 is 13 residues long. Per germline, CDR1 SGHAT and CDR2 FQNNGV. V was shortened by 4 bases and J by 9 bases, with 12 bases between the two germline ends. The CDR3 sequence is CASSSTIQRELFF. The CDR3, as DNA: TGTGCCAGCAGCTCGACTATACAACGGGAGCTGTTTTTT.

The gene calls are TRBV27 and TRBJ2-2; the match to TRBD1 covers 7 bases. Germline trimming cut 6 bases from V and 4 bases from J; bases unmatched to any gene: 5. Germline CDR1 is MNHEY and CDR2 is SMNVEV (reference sequence). The CDR3 loop spans 14 amino acids. CDR3 in amino acids: CASRLDRVTGELFF. The CDR3 DNA follows: TGTGCCAGCAGACTAGACAGGGTCACCGGGGAGCTGTTTTTT.

The J gene is TRBJ2-1, the V gene TRBV6-1, with D possibly being TRBD1 (6 bases). There are 15 residues in the CDR3. Germline V lookup: CDR1 MNHNS, CDR2 SASEGT. Trimming removed 1 base at V and 6 bases at J, with 13 bases between. Here the CDR3 DNA reads TGTGCCAGCAGTGAAGAAGGCAGGGGTGGCAATGAGCAGTTCTTC. This gives the protein CASSEEGRGGNEQFF.

This clonotype has only a few counts. This rearrangement joins TRBV6-5 to TRBJ2-7; D is unresolved. The V gene lost 2 bases and the J gene lost 0 bases, with 11 bases spanning the gap. The CDR3 contains 15 residues. CDR1 is MNHEY, CDR2 SVGAGI, per germline. The CDR3 spells CASSYQVGHSYEQYF. CDR3 DNA: TGTGCCAGCAGTTACCAAGTCGGTCACTCCTACGAGCAGTACTTC.

The rearrangement joins TRBV15 to TRBJ1-1, with TRBD1 identical over 7 bases. The CDR3 is 17 residues long. Germline V CDR1 and CDR2: LNHNV, YYDKDF (reference sequence). The V and J ends lost 0 bases and 0 bases, in that order; junction bases with no gene match: 7. CDR3 in amino acids: CATSRDTAGGVNTEAFF. CDR3 coding DNA: TGTGCCACCAGCAGAGATACGGCAGGGGGTGTGAACACTGAAGCTTTCTTT.

The genes are TRBV7-3 and TRBJ2-1, with 9 nucleotides matching TRBD2. Germline assignment: CDR1 SGHTA and CDR2 FQGTGA. This CDR3 has 15 residues. Unmatched junction bases numbered 2, after V lost 0 bases and J lost 5 bases. This CDR3 is CASSLTAGGNNEQFF. CDR3 DNA sequence: TGTGCCAGCAGCTTAACGGCGGGGGGGAACAATGAGCAGTTCTTC.

This clonotype was found many times. This sequence joins TRBV4-1 and TRBJ2-5, with TRBD2 as a possible D gene (5 bases). V was trimmed by 1 base and J by 2 bases, leaving 14 bases between them. The CDR3 extends over 16 amino acids. CDR1 and CDR2 from the germline V gene are MGHRA and YSYEKL. The CDR3 reads CASSQGPGSVQETQYF. CDR3 sequence (DNA): TGCGCCAGCAGCCAAGGCCCTGGTAGCGTGCAAGAGACCCAGTACTTC.

V is TRBV29-1 and J is TRBJ2-7; 9 bases line up with TRBD1. CDR3 size: 14 residues. V was clipped by 6 bases and J by 5 bases; unmatched bases: 11. From germline, CDR1 is SQVTM and CDR2 ANQGSEA. CDR3 sequence: CSVERGTGTDEQYF. CDR3 DNA sequence: TGCAGCGTCGAAAGAGGGACAGGGACCGACGAGCAGTACTTC.

The table lists this clonotype with a few counts. The chain has TRBV20-1 and TRBJ2-7, with TRBD2 matching 9 bases. V dropped 0 bases and J dropped 2; count of bases not matched to a gene: 8. Per the germline V gene, CDR1 is DFQATT and CDR2 is SNEGSKA (reference sequence). The CDR3 has 16 amino acids. CDR3 sequence (DNA): TGCAGTGCTAGAGACACCGGGACTAGCTGGACCTACGAGCAGTACTTC. It yields the protein CSARDTGTSWTYEQYF.

V usage is TRBV28 and J usage is TRBJ2-1; 8 nucleotides align to TRBD2. The V and J ends lost 5 bases and 6 bases, in that order; junction bases with no gene match: 6. CDR3 length: 14 residues. Germline-derived CDR1 and CDR2 are MDHEN and SYDVKM. CDR3 region: CASSRFGGGNEQFF. The CDR3 DNA follows: TGTGCCAGCAGTAGGTTCGGGGGGGGCAATGAGCAGTTCTTC.

The V gene is TRBV7-9, the J gene TRBJ2-3; 7 nucleotides agree with TRBD1. This CDR3 is 14 amino acids long. Germline CDR1 reads SEHNR; CDR2 reads FQNEAQ (reference sequence). V lost 9 bases, J lost 1 base, and 7 bases stayed unmatched. In DNA form, the CDR3 reads TGTGCCAGTCCTACAGGGGTGGGCACAGATACGCAGTATTTT. Its protein is CASPTGVGTDTQYF.

The J gene is TRBJ1-1, the V gene TRBV12-3 or TRBV12-4, with 7 bases that match TRBD1. CDR3 size: 12 residues. Losses at the gene ends were 7 bases for V and 11 bases for J; bases not matched to a gene: 10. In DNA, the CDR3 is TGTGCCAGCACTGCAACAGGGGTAGAGGCTTTCTTT. It is translated as CASTATGVEAFF.

This clonotype was picked up a small number of times. The chain couples TRBV5-6 to TRBJ2-1; a possible D gene is TRBD2 (6 bases). This CDR3 comprises 16 residues. Between the trimmed V and J ends, which lost 4 bases and 5 bases, there was a span of 19 bases. Germline CDR1 reads SGHDT; CDR2 reads YYEEEE. CDR3 sequence (DNA): TGTGCCAGCAGCCCCCCGGGCGGGGTGGGGAACAATGAGCAGTTCTTC. It translates to CASSPPGGVGNNEQFF. Using reference TRBV5-6 and TRBJ2-1 for the parts outside the CDR3, the full variable domain is DAGVTQSPTHLIKTRGQQVTLRCSPKSGHDTVSWYQQALGQGPQFIFQYYEEEERQRGNFPDRFSGHQFPNYSSELNVNALLLGDSALYLCASSPPGGVGNNEQFFGPGTRLTVL.

The chain uses TRBV19 and TRBJ2-2; 11 nucleotides align to TRBD2. With 5 bases clipped from V and 4 bases from J, the junction kept 6 bases outside the gene matches. The CDR3 length is 16 residues. Germline V gene data show CDR1 as LNHDA and CDR2 as SQIVND (reference sequence). CDR3 nucleotides: TGTGCCAGTAGTCCTCTAGCGGGGGGCCGCACCGGGGAGCTGTTTTTT. As protein: CASSPLAGGRTGELFF.

The J gene is TRBJ2-5, the V gene TRBV5-5; possibly TRBD2 for D (6 bases). This CDR3 comprises 16 residues. V lost 4 bases, J lost 4 bases, and 20 bases lay in between. Per the germline V gene, CDR1 is SGHKS and CDR2 is YYEKEE (reference sequence). CDR3 nucleotide sequence: TGTGCCAGCAGCGGTAACTTGGGGAGGCATGGAGAGACCCAGTACTTC. Its translation: CASSGNLGRHGETQYF.

The chain links TRBV19 to TRBJ2-7; D may be TRBD2 (5 bases). V was cut by 3 bases and J by 2 bases, with 8 bases left in between. Germline V gives CDR1 LNHDA, CDR2 SQIVND (reference sequence). The CDR3 sequence is 13 residues long. DNA of the CDR3: TGTGCCAGTAGTATTCCCGGGACCTACGAGCAGTACTTC. Its protein is CASSIPGTYEQYF.

This clonotype was seen a few times. V usage is TRBV28 and J usage is TRBJ1-4; 9 bases map to TRBD1. Trimming took 2 bases from V and 13 from J; bases not matched to a gene: 11. The CDR3 is made up of 15 amino acids. Germline-derived CDR1 and CDR2 are MDHEN and SYDVKM. The CDR3 sequence is CASSLRGGTGYRLFF. The CDR3 DNA is TGTGCCAGCAGTTTAAGAGGGGGGACAGGGTATCGACTGTTTTTT.

This clonotype was seen repeatedly, ten times or more. This chain uses TRBV6-1 with TRBJ2-1, with no clear D. The CDR3 has 14 amino acids. The V gene lost 6 bases and the J gene lost 3 bases, with 12 bases spanning the gap. Germline V gives CDR1 MNHNS, CDR2 SASEGT. The CDR3 reads CASRSTHRYNEQFF. In DNA form, the CDR3 reads TGTGCCAGCAGATCAACCCACCGCTACAATGAGCAGTTCTTC.